This TCR beta chain was captured in a study of response to subunit inactivated influenza vaccine. General study findings and limits: It was suggested by the authors that few new T cells are recruited by each seasonal influenza vaccination.

TCRdb redid the calling of the RT-PCR reads with MiXCR, one entry per CDR3 protein. The table lists some 540,000 distinct CDR3 sequences, roughly 25% of them singletons. Notes on this clonotype: Its antigen is unknown.

Germline-derived CDR1 and CDR2 are MDHEN and SYDVKM. Trimming removed 4 bases from V and 3 bases from J, with 13 bases in between. The CDR3 has 14 amino acids. Separately, the same data were catalogued under a study of T cells expressing NK-cell markers. Per that study: Making the TCR beta cDNA relied on 5'RACE template switching with UMIs. The study drew TCR beta repertoires from sorted CD3+CD56+NKG2C+, CD3+CD56+NKG2C- and CD3+CD56-NKG2C+ T cells. CD8+ T cells in over 5 donors included dominant NKG2C+ clonotypes at roughly 1.0-7.0%. The leading position in the CD3+CD56-NKG2C+ fraction of several donors also went to these clonotypes.

This clonotype was obtained from a man between 45 and 60 years old who received an inactivated influenza vaccine. Sequencing used CD4+ T cells sorted from PBMCs, obtained roughly 12 days after vaccination. This chain connects TRBV28 to TRBJ2-7; no definite D call. The CDR3 sequence is CASSSLLLNYEQYF. In DNA form, the CDR3 reads TGTGCCAGCAGTTCCCTACTACTCAACTACGAGCAGTACTTC.